These T cell receptor beta chains were read from a single sample in a study of identical twins. TCRdb used MiXCR to reprocess the 5' RACE reads, holding one entry per CDR3 protein. The repertoire consists of 1.5 million or so distinct CDR3 sequences, with less than 35% occurring once and the leading ten covering around 0.25%. The sequenced sample was cord blood. Receptors were obtained from a newborn girl in good health. Each CDR3 is given with its conserved first and last residue. Each record gives: D gene, V gene, J gene, clone size, CDR3 DNA, CDR3 protein. D genes are given only for firm matches. Size is stated for part of the rows, as once, few or many counts, or as a class when the clone is expanded.

>-|TRBV9|TRBJ2-7|-
TGTGCCAGCAGCGTAGATTGGCGATGGACGGGCTACGAGCAGTACTTC
CASSVDWRWTGYEQYF
>-|TRBV10-3|TRBJ2-2|-
TGTGCCATCACGGTGGGAACCGGGGAGCTGTTTTTT
CAITVGTGELFF
>TRBD2|TRBV12-3/TRBV12-4|TRBJ2-7|-
TGTGCCAGCAGTTTTACCCTAGCGGGCTCCTACAATGAGCAGTACTTC
CASSFTLAGSYNEQYF
>-|TRBV6-1|TRBJ1-1|-
TGTGCCAGCAGTGAAGCTCCAGGGAACACTGAAGCTTTCTTT
CASSEAPGNTEAFF
>TRBD2|TRBV27|TRBJ2-1|few
TGTGCCAGCAGTTTACGGACCCTAGCGGGGGGCACGGACAATGAGCAGTTCTTC
CASSLRTLAGGTDNEQFF
>TRBD1|TRBV7-9|TRBJ2-4|-
TGTGCCAGCAGCTTAGCCGGGACAGTCTACGAGCAGTCCTTC
CASSLAGTVYEQSF
>-|TRBV6-5|TRBJ2-2|-
TGTGCCAGCAGTTACAGTGTGAAGGGGGAGCTGTTTTTT
CASSYSVKGELFF
>-|TRBV6-1|TRBJ1-5|many
TGTGCCAGCAGTGAGTTTCAGCCCCAGCATTTT
CASSEFQPQHF
>-|TRBV24-1|TRBJ1-5|-
TGTGCCACCAGTGATTATTGTTGGAGATCCCAGCCCCAGCATTTT
CATSDYCWRSQPQHF
>TRBD2|TRBV20-1|TRBJ2-7|once
TGCAGTGCTGGACTAGCGGGGTACAATGAGCAGTACTTC
CSAGLAGYNEQYF
>TRBD1|TRBV20-1|TRBJ2-7|many
TGCAGTGCTAGAGGTGGGACAGCCTACGAGCAGTACTTC
CSARGGTAYEQYF
>TRBD2|TRBV20-1|TRBJ2-1|few
TGCAGTGCTAGCCGGGGACTAGTCTTTCGCAATGAGCAGTTCTTC
CSASRGLVFRNEQFF
>TRBD1|TRBV27|TRBJ1-2|many
TGTGCCAGCAGTTTGAAGACAGGGTATGGCTACACCTTC
CASSLKTGYGYTF
>-|TRBV28|TRBJ2-7|-
TGTGCCAGCACCGCGACAGCCCCCTACGAGCAGTACTTC
CASTATAPYEQYF
>-|TRBV10-3|TRBJ2-7|few
TGTGCCATCGGTCTTTCGACTAGCGAGCAGTACTTC
CAIGLSTSEQYF
>TRBD1|TRBV10-3|TRBJ2-2|few
TGTGCCACCAAGGGGGACAGGAGGAAAACCGGGGAGCTGTTTTTT
CATKGDRRKTGELFF
>-|TRBV4-2|TRBJ1-4|few
TGTGCCAGCAGCCAAGAGTTAAAGGGGATTAATGAAAACCTGTTTTTT
CASSQELKGINENLFF
>-|TRBV7-8|TRBJ2-1|many
TGTGCCAGCACGCTACGGGACAACTACAATGAGCAGTTCTTC
CASTLRDNYNEQFF
>-|TRBV20-1|TRBJ2-5|-
TGCAGTGCTACACCTTCCCAAGAGACCCAGTACTTC
CSATPSQETQYF
>-|TRBV6-6|TRBJ1-1|few
TGTGCCAGCAGTTACTCGGACAGCCATACTGAAGCTTTCTTT
CASSYSDSHTEAFF
>-|TRBV2|TRBJ1-2|-
TGTGCCAGCAGTGAAAGGACACAGGGTGGTGGCTACACCTTC
CASSERTQGGGYTF
>-|TRBV27|TRBJ2-3|-
TGTGCCAGCAGCCAACGCTACACAGATACGCAGTATTTT
CASSQRYTDTQYF
>-|TRBV27|TRBJ1-2|few
TGTGCCAGCAGTTTCCAGGGTGGGGGCTATGGCTACACCTTC
CASSFQGGGYGYTF
>-|TRBV20-1|TRBJ2-5|few
TGCAGTGCTCCTACTAGGAGTGAAGAGACCCAGTACTTC
CSAPTRSEETQYF
>-|TRBV21-1|TRBJ1-4|-
TGTGCCAGCATCAAACGGCGGACAAGTAATGAAAAACTGTTTTTT
CASIKRRTSNEKLFF
>-|TRBV27|TRBJ2-7|many
TGTGCCAGCAGTTCCCCCTTACGGGGAACCTACGAGCAGTACTTC
CASSSPLRGTYEQYF
>-|TRBV14|TRBJ2-1|few
TGTGCCAGCAGCCAAGCCCCCTCGAGGTCGCACAATGAGCAGTTCTTC
CASSQAPSRSHNEQFF
>-|TRBV5-8|TRBJ2-7|-
TGTGCCAGCCTGCGGGCCTCCTACGAGCAGTACTTC
CASLRASYEQYF
>TRBD2|TRBV20-1|TRBJ2-7|few
TGCAGTGCTAGCCCCCTAGCGGGAGGGCCAAAAAGCTACGAGCAGTACTTC
CSASPLAGGPKSYEQYF
>-|TRBV20-1|TRBJ2-1|few
TGCAGTGCCCAAAGGGGGAGGAGCTCCTACAATGAGCAGTTCTTC
CSAQRGRSSYNEQFF
>-|TRBV20-1|TRBJ2-7|-
TGCAGTGTACAACGGGGGTTGGCCTACGAGCAGTACTTC
CSVQRGLAYEQYF
>-|TRBV21-1|TRBJ2-4|-
TGTGCCAGCAGCAAAGGAGGAACAGGGGGGAACATTCAGTACTTC
CASSKGGTGGNIQYF
>-|TRBV4-1|TRBJ1-1|-
TGCGCCAGCAGCCAAGATACAGGGTGGGACACTGAAGCTTTCTTT
CASSQDTGWDTEAFF
>-|TRBV28|TRBJ1-5|many
TGTGCCAGCAGTTCAAGGTTCAATCAGCCCCAGCATTTT
CASSSRFNQPQHF
>-|TRBV27|TRBJ1-3|-
TGTGCCAGCAGTTTAGTTCCGGCCTCTGGAAACACCATATATTTT
CASSLVPASGNTIYF
>-|TRBV7-2|TRBJ1-5|-
TGTGCCAGCAGCATAGGGTCACAGGGAAATCAGCCCCAGCATTTT
CASSIGSQGNQPQHF
>TRBD1|TRBV16|TRBJ1-2|-
TGTGCCGGCAGCCAATTGGGCGGGACAGATTATGGCTACACCTTC
CAGSQLGGTDYGYTF